What follows describes a single T cell receptor (beta chain). The sample is drawn from a study of cytomegalovirus exposure and HLA in healthy donors. The length of the CDR3 is 16 residues. V dropped 3 bases and J dropped 3; count of bases not matched to a gene: 7. Germline CDR1 reads SGDLS; CDR2 reads YYNGEE. The PCR used 60 Vbeta and 13 Jbeta primers. Profiling relied on immunoSEQ multiplex PCR, and the TCRdb table lists in-frame clones only, not all of them. The sample has 150,000 or so clones, about four fifths seen once. This sequence originates from a man over 45 in good health and CMV-seropositive. V and J are TRBV9 and TRBJ2-1; the match to TRBD2 covers 9 bases. The sample was PBMCs. The CDR3 sequence: CASSGSGSGFYNEQFF. CDR3 in DNA: TGTGCCAGCAGCGGTAGCGGGAGTGGGTTCTACAATGAGCAGTTCTTC.